This T cell receptor beta chain comes out of a study of blood T cell repertoires in COVID-19. Overall study context: Acute and convalescent COVID-19 specimens originated in the United States, Italy and Spain. Sample material is recorded as cDNA or gDNA derived from T cells, B-cell-depleted T cells, or PBMCs.

The V gene's germline CDR1 is SNHLY and CDR2 FYNNEI. With 7 bases clipped from V and 6 bases from J, the junction kept 3 bases outside the gene matches. The CDR3 totals 12 residues. Source study methods: Reference gene primer amplification gave nucleated cell count estimates. Here immunoSEQ multiplex PCR was the method, and the copy in TCRdb shows in-frame clones only, minus some. V and J calls and clone size are copied from that table; D and trimming were computed from the DNA. The sample includes 80,000 to 100,000 clones, around 86% of them seen just once. The clonotype originates from a middle-aged man with acute or convalescent COVID-19. The source material was peripheral blood. The chain is built from TRBV2 and TRBJ2-1; 7 bases fit TRBD1. The CDR3 sequence: CASNRGGNEQFF. The CDR3 DNA reads TGTGCCAGCAACAGGGGTGGCAATGAGCAGTTCTTC.